The T cell receptor beta chain under discussion was sequenced for a study of cytomegalovirus exposure and HLA in healthy donors. Study-level points and caveats: For TCR beta chains, V- and J-gene trimming was later linked to a missense DCLRE1C variant. Immune exposure data for these donors was limited to CMV serostatus. In an earlier analysis, most TCR beta V segments were productive about 90% or about 30% of the time. Reported results showed that the classifier diagnosed cytomegalovirus status with high specificity and sensitivity.

With 60 Vbeta and 13 Jbeta primers, the PCR was carried out. TCRdb's copy holds only in-frame clones and misses some; the assay was immunoSEQ multiplex PCR. The data hold 55,000 to 70,000 clones, with roughly 84% observed a single time. Trimming removed 0 bases at V and 1 base at J, with 10 bases between. The CDR3 sequence is 15 residues long. Germline CDR1 reads SGDLS; CDR2 reads YYNGEE. A remark on this clone: Its antigen is unknown.

The receptor was isolated from a human donor in good health. Sample: PBMCs. The chain links TRBV9 to TRBJ1-1; D not resolved. The CDR3 DNA sequence: TGTGCCAGCAGCGTAGCTAGCGACCCGAACACTGAAGCTTTCTTT. The encoded protein is CASSVASDPNTEAFF.